This is a list of T cell receptor beta chains from one sample in a study of technical replicates of blood from several donors. Profiled with immunoSEQ multiplex PCR; TCRdb holds only in-frame clones, not every one. The sample holds about 72,000 clones; around 92% are singletons and the top ten take roughly 0.41%. The sequencing sample was made of T cells isolated from PBMCs. Source of these receptors: a human donor in good health. Both conserved end residues are part of each CDR3. A D gene is named only where the DNA matches it firmly. Part of the rows lack a size; the others show once, few, many or a class for expanded clones.

abundance,d_gene,j_gene,v_gene,CDR3nt,CDR3aa
.,.,TRBJ1-1,TRBV19,TGTGCCAGTAGTACGAGGGCGGGATGGAACACTGAAGCTTTCTTT,CASSTRAGWNTEAFF
.,TRBD2,TRBJ2-1,TRBV9,TGTGCCAGCAGCGTAGCCTTGGGCGGGGGCTACAATGAGCAGTTCTTC,CASSVALGGGYNEQFF
.,.,TRBJ1-5,TRBV2,TGTGCCAGCAGTGATTATGGTGTAGGGGCCCTCAATCAGCCCCAGCATTTT,CASSDYGVGALNQPQHF
.,TRBD2,TRBJ2-1,TRBV30,TGTGCCTGTGAGCCAGCTAGCGGCTACAATGAGCAGTTCTTC,CACEPASGYNEQFF
.,TRBD1,TRBJ1-5,TRBV6-1,TGTGCCAGCAGTGAAAACAGGGGGCAGGTTCAGCCCCAGCATTTT,CASSENRGQVQPQHF
.,TRBD1,TRBJ1-4,TRBV10-3,TGTGCCATCAGACCGGGACAGGGAGGTATACATGAAAAACTGTTTTTT,CAIRPGQGGIHEKLFF
.,.,TRBJ1-5,TRBV28,TGTGCCAGCAGTTTAGCGGTTCAGCCCCAGCATTTT,CASSLAVQPQHF
.,.,TRBJ1-1,TRBV7-9,TGTGCCAGCAGCGGGGGGTTCAGGACAGTGGGAGGGACTGAAGCTTTCTTT,CASSGGFRTVGGTEAFF
once,.,TRBJ2-3,TRBV28,TGTGCCAGCAGGACGAACAGGGGAGGTCCAGATACGCAGTATTTT,CASRTNRGGPDTQYF
.,.,TRBJ2-1,TRBV4-1,TGCGCCAGCAGCCAAGATCGGAGACTGTACAATGAGCAGTTCTTC,CASSQDRRLYNEQFF
.,.,TRBJ2-5,TRBV5-5,TGTGCCAGCAGCTTACGTACAACCCTTGAGACCCAGTACTTC,CASSLRTTLETQYF
once,.,TRBJ1-1,TRBV28,TGTGCCAGCAGTTGGCATGCTGAAGCTTTCTTT,CASSWHAEAFF
.,.,TRBJ1-1,TRBV9,TGTGCCAGCAGTGGCAGGAACACTGAAGCTTTCTTT,CASSGRNTEAFF
.,TRBD2,TRBJ2-1,TRBV13,TGTGCCAGCAGGCTACTAGCGCTCAATGAGCAGTTCTTC,CASRLLALNEQFF
.,TRBD1,TRBJ1-1,TRBV4-3,TGCGCCAGCAGCCAAAGAGGGACAGGTCCTTTTCTGGACACTGAAGCTTTCTTT,CASSQRGTGPFLDTEAFF
.,.,TRBJ2-7,TRBV29-1,TGCAGCGTTGAAGCCCCCCCAGACGAGCAGTACTTC,CSVEAPPDEQYF
few,TRBD2,TRBJ2-7,TRBV7-3,TGTGCCAGCAGCTTAGGATTCGGACTAGCGGGAGTGGACGAGCAGTACTTC,CASSLGFGLAGVDEQYF
.,.,TRBJ2-7,TRBV5-1,TGCGCCAGCACACAGGATTCGGGGACTCCCCCCTACGAGCAGTACTTC,CASTQDSGTPPYEQYF
.,TRBD2,TRBJ2-4,TRBV30,TGTGCCTGCACGGGGACTAGCGGGACGGAGAACATTCAGTACTTC,CACTGTSGTENIQYF
.,.,TRBJ1-3,TRBV25-1,TGTGCCAGCAGTGAATATATCGGGACAGGAAACACCATATATTTT,CASSEYIGTGNTIYF
.,TRBD1,TRBJ1-2,TRBV6-5,TGTGCCAGCAGTTACCTGGGACAGGGGGCGAATGGCTACACCTTC,CASSYLGQGANGYTF
.,.,TRBJ1-5,TRBV19,TGTGCCAGTAGTCTTCGCCAGGATAGCAATCAGCCCCAGCATTTT,CASSLRQDSNQPQHF
.,.,TRBJ2-1,TRBV30,TGTGCCTGGAAAGGGGGGGGCTACAATGAGCAGTTCTTC,CAWKGGGYNEQFF
once,TRBD1,TRBJ2-7,TRBV28,TGTGCCATACAGGGGTACGAGCAGTACTTC,CAIQGYEQYF
once,.,TRBJ2-6,TRBV27,TGTGCCAGCAGTTTACAGGGGAAGAGCTCTGGGGCCAACGTCCTGACTTTC,CASSLQGKSSGANVLTF
once,TRBD2,TRBJ2-1,TRBV29-1,TGCAGCGTTGATGGGCGGGAGGGCCTGGTCTATGAGCAGTTCTTC,CSVDGREGLVYEQFF
.,.,TRBJ2-2,TRBV28,TGTGCCAGCAGTTTCGGGCTAGGGGCCACCGGGGAGCTGTTTTTT,CASSFGLGATGELFF
.,TRBD2,TRBJ2-5,TRBV7-9,TGTGCCAGCAGCTTAGGGCTAGCGGAAGAGACCCAGTACTTC,CASSLGLAEETQYF
.,.,TRBJ1-5,TRBV19,TGTGCCAGTAGTCCGGGGGGGGCGTATCCGCCCCAGCATTTT,CASSPGGAYPPQHF
.,.,TRBJ1-1,TRBV6-5,TGTGCCAGCAGCTACGGACTGCGCGCTTTCTTT,CASSYGLRAFF
.,.,TRBJ2-7,TRBV19,TGTGCCAGTAGTATAGTTTCCGGGAGCCGGTACGAGCAGTACTTC,CASSIVSGSRYEQYF
.,.,TRBJ1-4,TRBV6-1,TGTGCCAGCAGATGGACAGCAACTAATGAAAAACTGTTTTTT,CASRWTATNEKLFF
.,.,TRBJ2-1,TRBV13,TGTGCCAGCAGCTTAGGCAAATCAGGGCGTGAGCAGTTCTTC,CASSLGKSGREQFF
.,TRBD2,TRBJ2-2,TRBV7-2,TGTGCCAGCAGTCTAGTTCGCGGGGGGACCGGGGAGCTGTTTTTT,CASSLVRGGTGELFF
.,TRBD2,TRBJ2-3,TRBV19,TGTGCCAGTAGTGATATAGCGGGAGTTGGAGATACGCAGTATTTT,CASSDIAGVGDTQYF
.,TRBD2,TRBJ2-3,TRBV7-3,TGTGCCAGCAGCCCCCTAGGACTAGCGGGACGGAGGGCAGATACGCAGTATTTT,CASSPLGLAGRRADTQYF
.,TRBD2,TRBJ2-1,TRBV5-4,TGTGCCAGCAGCTTGCACACTAGCGGGAGCCATGAGCAGTTCTTC,CASSLHTSGSHEQFF
.,.,TRBJ1-5,TRBV27,TGTGCCAGCAGTTTTAGCTCCATACAGCCCCAGCATTTT,CASSFSSIQPQHF
.,.,TRBJ1-4,TRBV6-5,TGTGCCAGCAGTTACCAGATAAATGAAAAACTGTTTTTT,CASSYQINEKLFF
.,.,TRBJ2-1,TRBV7-8,TGTGCCAGCAGCCAAGGGGGAGTTTTACGTGAGCAGTTCTTC,CASSQGGVLREQFF
.,.,TRBJ1-2,TRBV7-3,TGTGCCAGCAGCTTGGGAGGGGGGAGCTATGGCTACACCTTC,CASSLGGGSYGYTF
.,TRBD2,TRBJ2-7,TRBV4-1,TGCGCCAGCAGCCACGGGGGGAGTGGAAACTACGAGCAGTACTTC,CASSHGGSGNYEQYF
.,TRBD2,TRBJ2-1,TRBV11-3,TGTGCCAGCAGCCGCTCTCTTAGCGGGGAGCAGTTCTTC,CASSRSLSGEQFF
.,.,TRBJ1-3,TRBV19,TGTGCCAGTAGTATTCTTATGCGGCCAGACAGGAACTCTGGAAACACCATATATTTT,CASSILMRPDRNSGNTIYF
.,.,TRBJ2-7,TRBV30,TGTGCCTGGAGTAGGCTGAGCGGCCTTTCCTACGAGCAGTACTTC,CAWSRLSGLSYEQYF
once,.,TRBJ1-5,TRBV18,TGTGCCAGCTCACCACCGCGTCAGCCCCAGCATTTT,CASSPPRQPQHF
.,TRBD1,TRBJ1-2,TRBV5-1,TGCGCCAGCTGCCGGGACAGGGACCAGTCGGTCTATGGCTACACCTTC,CASCRDRDQSVYGYTF
.,.,TRBJ1-1,TRBV28,TGTGCCAGCAATCAGGGCAGGGCCACTGAAGCTTTCTTT,CASNQGRATEAFF
.,.,TRBJ2-1,TRBV19,TGTGCCAGTAGTGTCAGGGGGGACCCATTAGGGGGTGAGCAGTTCTTC,CASSVRGDPLGGEQFF
.,.,TRBJ2-7,TRBV6-1,TGTGCCAGCAGCGCGAGACAGGCCTACGAGCAGTACTTC,CASSARQAYEQYF
.,.,TRBJ2-3,TRBV30,TGTGCCTGGAGTGTACCCCACAAGTCGATCACAGATACGCAGTATTTT,CAWSVPHKSITDTQYF
once,TRBD1,TRBJ1-5,TRBV19,TGTGCCAGTAGTATGATAGGACAGGGGAGTCAGCCCCAGCATTTT,CASSMIGQGSQPQHF